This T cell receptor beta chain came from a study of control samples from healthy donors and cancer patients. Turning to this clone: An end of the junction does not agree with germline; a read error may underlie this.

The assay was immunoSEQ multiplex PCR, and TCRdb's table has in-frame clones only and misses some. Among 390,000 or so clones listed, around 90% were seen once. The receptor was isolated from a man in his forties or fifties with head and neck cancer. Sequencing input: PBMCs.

CDR3 in DNA: TGTGCCGGCAGCCAAGGGAGAGGGTCGTGGTACTTC. Protein sequence: CAGSQGRGSWYF. The chain has TRBV3-1 (or the pseudogene TRBV3-2) and TRBJ2-7; a possible D gene is TRBD2 (5 bases). The CDR3 has 12 amino acids. Germline V gene sequence: CDR1 LGHDT, CDR2 YNNKEL (reference sequence).